The 19 T cell receptor beta chains given below trace back to one sample, sequenced in a study of CD8+ T cells in alopecia areata. The sample's treatment: oral pan-JAK inhibitor, 5-10 mg twice daily. The authors extracted RNA and reverse transcribed it into cDNA as the sequencing template. The protocol was immunoSEQ multiplex PCR, while the TCRdb copy is restricted to in-frame clones and leaves out a portion. This sample has roughly 220,000 clones, with around two fifths found just once. Here the sequenced sample was CD4+ T cells sorted from blood, taken at approximately week 30, from a patient treated with tofacitinib. The receptor set was obtained from a human donor with alopecia areata.

This rearrangement joins TRBV10-3 to TRBJ1-2; 7 bases agree with TRBD1. The CDR3 loop spans 13 amino acids. Germline values: CDR1 ENHRY, CDR2 SYGVKD. The ends lost 7 bases at V and 6 bases at J; junction bases unmatched: 8. CDR3 loop: CAIKEGGGNGYTF. The CDR3 DNA follows: TGTGCCATCAAAGAAGGGGGCGGGAATGGCTACACCTTC.

The V call is TRBV5-4, the J call TRBJ2-7; unclear D gene. Germline CDR1 and CDR2: SGHNT and YYREEE (reference sequence). The CDR3 totals 11 residues. Trimming took off 3 bases at V and 5 bases at J, with 6 bases between the two ends. The CDR3 DNA reads TGTGCCAGCAGCTCCCACCACGAGCAGTACTTC. Its protein product is CASSSHHEQYF.

This chain links TRBV6-6 with TRBJ1-1; perhaps TRBD1 as D (6 bases). Between the trimmed V and J ends, which lost 5 bases and 10 bases, there was a span of 14 bases. The germline V gene has CDR1 MNHNY and CDR2 SVGAGI (reference sequence). The CDR3 contains 12 residues. CDR3 protein: CASSDNRGLAFF. DNA of the CDR3: TGTGCCAGCAGTGACAATCGGGGGCTAGCTTTCTTT.

This clone is a singleton in its sample. The V call is TRBV6-1, the J call TRBJ2-3; D assignment may be TRBD1 or TRBD2 (6 bases each). This CDR3 contains 16 residues. The germline V and J ends were trimmed by 5 bases and 2 bases, with 17 bases remaining between them. Germline V gene sequence: CDR1 MNHNS, CDR2 SASEGT. The CDR3, as DNA: TGTGCCAGCAGTAAAGGGGGGCTCGTTGACACAGATACGCAGTATTTT. Translating it yields CASSKGGLVDTDTQYF.

This clone was picked up a small number of times. The chain carries TRBV7-8 and TRBJ2-1; the D gene is possibly TRBD1 (6 bases). Looked up from germline, CDR1 is SGHVS and CDR2 is FQNEAQ. The CDR3 loop spans 14 amino acids. V gave up 3 bases and J gave up 6 bases, with 12 bases separating them. CDR3 nucleotides: TGTGCCAGCAGCTTGAGGACAGAAGGCAATGAGCAGTTCTTC. Its translation is CASSLRTEGNEQFF.

Points on this clone: The conserved phenylalanine or tryptophan normally closing the CDR3 is absent here, so this likely arose from a read error. The DNA is left out, because the CDR3 cannot be placed on it with certainty; the CDR3 is given as TCRdb lists it. The rearrangement links TRBV4-1 to TRBJ1-2; TRBD1, as called in the table, went unchecked against the DNA. The germline gives CDR1 MGHRA, CDR2 YSYEKL. The CDR3 region is 9 residues in length, termini included. The CDR3: CASSKKTGE.

This clone was observed a handful of times. The V call is TRBV29-1, the J call TRBJ2-1; 11 positions agree with TRBD2. V gave up 7 bases and J gave up 9 bases; unmatched junction bases: 8. Germline V lookup: CDR1 SQVTM, CDR2 ANQGSEA. This CDR3 has 13 residues. CDR3 sequence reads: CSATSGSVIEQFF. DNA of the CDR3: TGCAGCGCAACTAGCGGGAGCGTTATTGAGCAGTTCTTC.

The chain couples TRBV5-6 to TRBJ2-7; weak D call: TRBD2 (6 bases). V was clipped by 4 bases and J by 2 bases, with 10 bases between them. The CDR3 loop spans 13 amino acids. Germline V gene sequence: CDR1 SGHDT, CDR2 YYEEEE. The CDR3 here is CASSRDFAYEQYF. In DNA form, the CDR3 reads TGTGCCAGCAGCCGGGACTTTGCCTACGAGCAGTACTTC.

This chain's CDR3 is CASSWGTDGRDEQYF. The CDR3 coding sequence is TGTGCCAGCAGCTGGGGGACCGACGGTAGGGACGAGCAGTACTTC. This chain uses TRBV5-4 with TRBJ2-5; the D gene could be TRBD1 or TRBD2 (5 bases each). The J call is doubtful: the DNA matches TRBJ2-7 better. Germline V gene lookup returns CDR1 SGHNT and CDR2 YYREEE (reference sequence). CDR3 length equals 15 residues.

This clone was counted only a few times. The chain recombines TRBV27 with TRBJ2-7; 12 bases are shared with TRBD2. The CDR3 contains 14 residues. Germline-derived CDR1 and CDR2 are MNHEY and SMNVEV (reference sequence). V was pared by 6 bases and J by 3 bases, with 3 bases of the junction left unmatched. CDR3 protein: CASSGLAGFYEQYF. CDR3 coding DNA: TGTGCCAGCAGCGGACTAGCGGGGTTCTACGAGCAGTACTTC.

In this sample, this clone turned up a few times. This rearrangement joins TRBV7-2 to TRBJ1-4; D gene unclear. Germline V gives CDR1 SGHTA, CDR2 FQGNSA. The CDR3 runs to 12 residues. The V end was cut by 2 bases, the J end by 8 bases, with 6 bases between. The CDR3, as DNA: TGTGCCAGCAGCTTATCGGGCGAAAAACTGTTTTTT. It yields the protein CASSLSGEKLFF.

J is TRBJ1-5 and V is TRBV4-1; D not certain. In germline, CDR1 is MGHRA, CDR2 YSYEKL. This CDR3 is built from 15 residues. The V end was cut by 0 bases, the J end by 4 bases, with 10 bases between. The CDR3 sequence: CASSQEGGRNQPQHF. CDR3 coding DNA: TGCGCCAGCAGCCAAGAGGGAGGGAGGAATCAGCCCCAGCATTTT.

The sample holds a few counts of this clone. The V and J genes are TRBV2 and TRBJ2-7; 9 nucleotides match TRBD1. Trimming cost V 2 bases and J 0 bases; bases outside gene matches: 5. Germline values: CDR1 SNHLY, CDR2 FYNNEI. The CDR3 loop spans 16 amino acids. The CDR3 spells CASSELVTGGSYEQYF. CDR3 nucleotides: TGTGCCAGCAGTGAATTGGTGACAGGGGGCTCCTACGAGCAGTACTTC.

This clone was seen a handful of times. The chain uses TRBV5-1 and TRBJ2-3; D perhaps matches TRBD2 (6 bases). The germline CDR1 and CDR2 sequences are SGHRS and YFSETQ. V was shortened by 4 bases and J by 7 bases, with 16 bases between the two germline ends. The length of the CDR3 is 14 residues. This CDR3 is CASSPDTGGNTQYF. As DNA, the CDR3 is TGCGCCAGCAGCCCGGATACTGGGGGGAATACGCAGTATTTT.

This clone was seen a few times. The rearrangement links TRBV5-8 to TRBJ1-6, with D unresolved. V shed 6 bases and J shed 8 bases, with 9 bases lying between them. The CDR3 loop spans 12 amino acids. Germline V lookup: CDR1 SGHTS, CDR2 YDEGEE. Here the CDR3 reads CASNPQDSPLHF. The CDR3 nucleotides are TGTGCCAGCAATCCCCAGGATTCACCCCTCCACTTT.

This clone was seen repeatedly, ten times or more. This sequence joins TRBV10-3 and TRBJ1-5, with D uncertain. The CDR3 runs to 13 residues. With 0 bases removed from V and 5 bases from J, the gap between germline ends came to 5 bases. Germline-derived CDR1 and CDR2 are ENHRY and SYGVKD. Here the CDR3 DNA reads TGTGCCATCAGTGAGTCGTTGGATCAGCCCCAGCATTTT. Translating gives CAISESLDQPQHF.

The CDR3 reads CASRRTGSGTEAFF. The CDR3 DNA follows: TGTGCCAGCAGGAGGACAGGGTCGGGCACTGAAGCTTTCTTT. V and J are TRBV5-4 and TRBJ1-1; 8 nucleotides agree with TRBD1. Germline V gene data show CDR1 as SGHNT and CDR2 as YYREEE (reference sequence). J was trimmed by 4 bases and V by 5 bases; bases with no gene match: 7. The CDR3 has 14 amino acids. The full variable domain, rest sourced from reference TRBV5-4 and TRBJ1-1, is ETGVTQSPTHLIKTRGQQVTLRCSSQSGHNTVSWYQQALGQGPQFIFQYYREEENGRGNFPPRFSGLQFPNYSSELNVNALELDDSALYLCASRRTGSGTEAFFGQGTRLTVV.

The V and J genes are TRBV5-1 and TRBJ2-1, with 10 bases matching TRBD2. J lost 5 bases, V lost 0 bases, and 8 bases had no gene match. The CDR3 covers 17 residues. The germline V gene has CDR1 SGHRS and CDR2 YFSETQ. Here the CDR3 reads CASSLGTSGREHNEQFF. The CDR3 nucleotides read TGCGCCAGCAGCTTGGGGACTAGCGGTCGGGAGCACAATGAGCAGTTCTTC. Based on the CDR3 plus reference TRBV5-1 and TRBJ2-1, the full variable domain is KAGVTQTPRYLIKTRGQQVTLSCSPISGHRSVSWYQQTPGQGLQFLFEYFSETQRNKGNFPGRFSGRQFSNSRSEMNVSTLELGDSALYLCASSLGTSGREHNEQFFGPGTRLTVL.

V usage is TRBV12-5 and J usage is TRBJ2-7, with no clear D. Germline values: CDR1 LGHNT, CDR2 FRNRAP. V lost 1 base and J lost 3, with 7 bases in between. The CDR3 extends over 13 amino acids. The CDR3 DNA is TGTGCTAGTGGTTTGGGGACGAGCTACGAGCAGTACTTC. Protein product: CASGLGTSYEQYF.